A selection of T cell receptor beta chains follows, all from one sample in a study of blood T cell repertoires in COVID-19. Clones were read by immunoSEQ multiplex PCR, and TCRdb kept only the in-frame ones, dropping some. The top ten clones hold more than 2% of a sample with more than 250,000 clones, approximately 85% of them seen once. Sequenced sample: PBMCs or T cells enriched from blood (not recorded which). The source is a man aged 25 to 40 who had recovered from COVID-19. CDR3s include the opening cysteine and the closing phenylalanine or tryptophan. A D gene is named only where the DNA matches it firmly. Rows may omit the clone size; those that give it use once, few, many or a size class.

j_call clone_size d_call v_call cdr3_nt cdr3_aa
TRBJ2-2 . TRBD2 TRBV5-1 TGCGCCAGCAGCCCCCTACTAGCGCACGGGGAGCTGTTTTTT CASSPLLAHGELFF
TRBJ2-3 . . TRBV30 TGTGCCTGGAGTGTAAACGGGAGAAATACGCAGTATTTT CAWSVNGRNTQYF
TRBJ2-2 . . TRBV5-1 TGCGCCAGCAGCTTGGGAGCGAACACCGGGGAGCTGTTTTTT CASSLGANTGELFF
TRBJ1-1 . . TRBV6-5 TGTGCCAGCGAGGGAGGATACACTGAAGCTTTCTTT CASEGGYTEAFF
TRBJ1-1 . . TRBV30 TGTGCCTGGAGTCCAGACATGAACACTGAAGCTTTCTTT CAWSPDMNTEAFF
TRBJ1-3 . . TRBV10-3 TGTGCCATCAGCGTAGGGGGATTTGGAAACACCATATATTTT CAISVGGFGNTIYF
TRBJ2-5 . . TRBV25-1 TGTGCCAGCAGTGCAGGAATACAAGAGACCCAGTACTTC CASSAGIQETQYF
TRBJ1-1 once . TRBV2 TGTGCCACCACCAGGGTATTAAACACTGAAGCTTTCTTT CATTRVLNTEAFF
TRBJ1-1 . . TRBV10-3 TGTGCCATCACTCCGCAGACAGGTTCGAACACTGAAGCTTTCTTT CAITPQTGSNTEAFF
TRBJ2-1 many TRBD2 TRBV5-1 TGCGCCAGCAGCTCCCCCGAGCGGGGGTTGAATGAGCAGTTCTTC CASSSPERGLNEQFF
TRBJ2-7 . TRBD2 TRBV5-5 TGTGCCAGCAGCTTGGAACTAGCGGGGGTTACCTACGAGCAGTACTTC CASSLELAGVTYEQYF
TRBJ1-6 . . TRBV29-1 TGCAGCGTGAGGTCAGGGGTTGGTTCACCCCTCCACTTT CSVRSGVGSPLHF
TRBJ2-5 . . TRBV2 TGTGCCAGCAGTGAAGTGGGTAGCGGACAAGAGACCCAGTACTTC CASSEVGSGQETQYF
TRBJ1-2 . . TRBV6-5 TGTGCCAGCAGTTTCCCAGAATATGGCTACACCTTC CASSFPEYGYTF
TRBJ2-7 . . TRBV24-1 TGTGCCACCAGTAGCGTAGAATCCCACGAGCAGTACTTC CATSSVESHEQYF
TRBJ1-5 . . TRBV10-3 TGTGCCATCAGTGACAGGGGTGAGCCCCAGCATTTT CAISDRGEPQHF
TRBJ2-1 . . TRBV5-1 TGCGCCAGCAGCTTGTCCGGACAGCTAGACAATGAGCAGTTCTTC CASSLSGQLDNEQFF
TRBJ2-7 . TRBD1 TRBV9 TGTGCCAGCAGCGTAGGGGGGTCGGGACAGCTCGAACCCTACGAGCAGTACTTC CASSVGGSGQLEPYEQYF
TRBJ1-2 . TRBD1 TRBV20-1 TGCAGTGCTAGTAATGGACAGGGACAAAGTGGCTACACCTTC CSASNGQGQSGYTF
TRBJ2-3 . TRBD2 TRBV27 TGTGCCAGCAGTTTTTCTGGGACTAGCGGAAGCACAGATACGCAGTATTTT CASSFSGTSGSTDTQYF
TRBJ1-2 . . TRBV9 TGTGCCAGCAGCGTAGGTGGCAGGGGCTACACCTTC CASSVGGRGYTF
TRBJ1-1 few . TRBV20-1 TGCAGTGCTAGTGGCAGGCTGAACACTGAAGCTTTCTTT CSASGRLNTEAFF
TRBJ1-6 . TRBD1 TRBV6-5 TGTGCCAGCACTCCCGGGACAGGGGACTCACCCCTCCACTTT CASTPGTGDSPLHF
TRBJ1-2 . TRBD1 TRBV19 TGTGCCAGTAGTACGGGACAGGGAACTTACCGCTACACCTTC CASSTGQGTYRYTF
TRBJ2-7 . . TRBV13 TGTGCCAGCAGCTTAGGCGGTGGTACGACCTACGAGCAGTACTTC CASSLGGGTTYEQYF
TRBJ1-1 few . TRBV2 TGTGCCAGCGGGGGGGTGTGGAACACTGAAGCTTTCTTT CASGGVWNTEAFF